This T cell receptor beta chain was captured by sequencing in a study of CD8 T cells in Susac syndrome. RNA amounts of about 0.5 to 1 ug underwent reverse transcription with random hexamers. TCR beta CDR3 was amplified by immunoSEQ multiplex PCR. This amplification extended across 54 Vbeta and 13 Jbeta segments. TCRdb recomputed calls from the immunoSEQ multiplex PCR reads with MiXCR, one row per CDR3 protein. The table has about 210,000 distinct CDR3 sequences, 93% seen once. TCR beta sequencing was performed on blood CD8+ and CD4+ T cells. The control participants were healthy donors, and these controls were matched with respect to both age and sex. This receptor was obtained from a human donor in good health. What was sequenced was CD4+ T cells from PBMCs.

The CDR3, as DNA: TGTGCCAGCAGCCTCATGGGCAATCAGCCCCAGCATTTT. Translating it yields CASSLMGNQPQHF. The chain carries TRBV7-9 and TRBJ1-5; unclear D gene. The CDR3 spans 13 residues. Trimming left V 5 bases short and J 2 bases short, with 7 bases between. Looked up from germline, CDR1 is SEHNR and CDR2 is FQNEAQ (reference sequence).